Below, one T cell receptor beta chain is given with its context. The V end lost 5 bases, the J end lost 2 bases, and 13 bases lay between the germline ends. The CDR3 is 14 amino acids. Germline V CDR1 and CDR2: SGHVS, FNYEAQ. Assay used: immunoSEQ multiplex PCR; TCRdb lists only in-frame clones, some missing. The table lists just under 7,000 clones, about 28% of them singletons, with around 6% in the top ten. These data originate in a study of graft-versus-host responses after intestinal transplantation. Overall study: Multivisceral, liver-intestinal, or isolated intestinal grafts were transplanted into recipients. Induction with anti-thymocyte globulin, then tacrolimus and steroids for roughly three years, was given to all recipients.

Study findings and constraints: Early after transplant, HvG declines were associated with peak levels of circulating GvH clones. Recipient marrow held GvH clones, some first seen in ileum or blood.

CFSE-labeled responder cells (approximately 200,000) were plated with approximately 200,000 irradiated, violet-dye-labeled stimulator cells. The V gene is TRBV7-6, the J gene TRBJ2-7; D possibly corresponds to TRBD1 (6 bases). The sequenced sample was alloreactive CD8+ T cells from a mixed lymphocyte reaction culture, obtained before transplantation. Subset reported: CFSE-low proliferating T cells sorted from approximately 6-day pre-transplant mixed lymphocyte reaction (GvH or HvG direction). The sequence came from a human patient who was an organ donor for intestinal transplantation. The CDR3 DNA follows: TGTGCCAGCAGCCGAATTGGACAGACCTACGAGCAGTACTTC. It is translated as CASSRIGQTYEQYF.